These 5 T cell receptor beta chains were all obtained from the same sample, sequenced in a study of PD-1 blockade in classical Hodgkin lymphoma. Time point specified: cycle 4 day 1 (C4D1), after less than seven weeks of nivolumab. In every patient, relapse followed autologous stem cell transplantation, while exposure to brentuximab vedotin differed. Isolation of CD4+ T cells from thawed PBMCs was performed by magnetic negative selection. The data were produced by immunoSEQ multiplex PCR, yet TCRdb's version contains in-frame clones alone and is incomplete. The table has fewer than 35,000 clones, about 94% seen once. The starting material was CD4+ T cells from blood, obtained before the fourth cycle of nivolumab. Every receptor here comes from a human donor with classical Hodgkin lymphoma.

The chain is built from TRBV30 and TRBJ1-1, with D uncertain. This CDR3 is 14 amino acids long. V was trimmed by 3 bases and J by 2 bases, leaving 13 bases between them. From germline, CDR1 is GTSNPN and CDR2 SVGIG (reference sequence). CDR3 loop: CAWRNSAYNTEAFF. The DNA for the CDR3 is TGTGCCTGGAGGAACAGCGCATATAACACTGAAGCTTTCTTT.

The chain couples TRBV7-4 to TRBJ2-7, with TRBD1 as a possible D gene (7 bases). The V and J ends lost 5 bases and 0 bases respectively, with 17 bases between them. In germline, CDR1 is SGHVT, CDR2 SQSDAQ. This CDR3 is 16 amino acids long. CDR3 amino acids: CASSPCGTESSYEQYF. The CDR3 nucleotides are TGTGCCAGCAGCCCGTGCGGGACAGAAAGCTCCTACGAGCAGTACTTC.

The chain employs TRBV19 and TRBJ2-7, with D uncertain. The CDR3 covers 14 residues. V was shortened by 0 bases and J by 3 bases, with 9 bases between the two germline ends. Germline loops: CDR1 LNHDA, CDR2 SQIVND (reference sequence). DNA for the CDR3: TGTGCCAGTAGTATAGATCCGAACCGCTACGAGCAGTACTTC. Its translation is CASSIDPNRYEQYF. Filled out from reference TRBV19 and TRBJ2-7, the complete variable domain reads DGGITQSPKYLFRKEGQNVTLSCEQNLNHDAMYWYRQDPGQGLRLIYYSQIVNDFQKGDIAEGYSVSREKKESFPLTVTSAQKNPTAFYLCASSIDPNRYEQYFGPGTRLTVT.

The V gene is TRBV28, the J gene TRBJ2-7, with TRBD2 identical over 8 bases. The germline V gene encodes CDR1 MDHEN and CDR2 SYDVKM. This CDR3 has 17 amino acids. J was trimmed by 5 bases and V by 4 bases; bases with no gene match: 16. CDR3 DNA sequence: TGTGCCAGCAGTTCCCGCTCCCTTCGCGGGAGGAGCAACGAGCAGTACTTC. It translates to CASSSRSLRGRSNEQYF.

This clone was counted a single time. The rearrangement links TRBV2 to TRBJ1-4; 9 bases are a match to TRBD1. J gave up 8 bases and V 7 bases, and 8 bases lay outside the gene matches. This CDR3 comprises 14 residues. CDR1 SNHLY and CDR2 FYNNEI come from the germline V gene. DNA of the CDR3: TGTGCCAGCACCCGGGACAGGGTCGCCGAAAAACTGTTTTTT. Amino acids: CASTRDRVAEKLFF.